Given below is one T cell receptor beta chain in context. The sample comes from a study of blood T cell repertoires in COVID-19. Clones were sequenced by immunoSEQ multiplex PCR, and TCRdb holds only the in-frame ones, with some missing. Of 150,000 to 200,000 clones in the sample, around 81% were seen once. The CDR3 contains 15 residues. Trimming cost V 2 bases and J 2 bases; bases outside gene matches: 3. The germline V gene encodes CDR1 LGHNA and CDR2 YNFKEQ. Sequencing used peripheral blood. This clonotype was obtained from a woman aged 80 or older with COVID-19, enrolled during active disease. The chain uses TRBV4-2 and TRBJ2-7, with TRBD2 matching over 10 bases. The CDR3: CASSQRTSGTYEQYF. DNA for the CDR3: TGTGCCAGCAGCCAAAGGACTAGCGGAACCTACGAGCAGTACTTC.